The 18 T cell receptor beta chains presented below share a single source sample, sequenced in a study of T cells in Graves' hyperthyroidism and ophthalmopathy. The CDR3 regions of TCR beta were amplified from RNA transcripts. First-round RT-PCR of the TCR CDR3 relied on the HTBI primer set. TCRdb reprocessed the multiplex PCR reads with MiXCR, giving one entry per CDR3 protein. The sample carries about 420,000 distinct CDR3 sequences, about an eighth recorded once. Material: blood. Receptor source: a woman aged 18-29 years with Graves' hyperthyroidism.

This clonotype was found a few times. The J gene is TRBJ1-3, the V gene TRBV3-1, with unresolved D. In germline, CDR1 is LGHDT, CDR2 YNNKEL (reference sequence). Trimming cost V 3 bases and J 1 base, with 10 bases left between them. The CDR3 is 15 amino acids. CDR3 in DNA: TGTGCCAGCAGCCACCCCCCGTCTTCTGGAAACACCATATATTTT. This translates into CASSHPPSSGNTIYF.

The V call is TRBV11-2, the J call TRBJ2-3, with unresolved D. Germline V CDR1 and CDR2: SGHAT, FQNNGV. This CDR3 region has 12 residues. Between the trimmed V and J ends, which lost 5 bases and 6 bases, there was a span of 9 bases. The CDR3 protein is CASSVGEDTQYF. The CDR3, as DNA: TGTGCCAGCAGCGTAGGCGAGGATACGCAGTATTTT.

The table lists this clonotype with many counts. This chain links TRBV28 with TRBJ2-3; D perhaps matches TRBD1 (5 bases). The CDR3 is made up of 14 amino acids. Germline CDR1 is MDHEN and CDR2 is SYDVKM. Between the trimmed V and J ends, which lost 11 bases and 4 bases, there was a span of 19 bases. CDR3 sequence (DNA): TGTGCCGTTCGCGGAAGAATAGGGGCAGATACGCAGTATTTT. Amino acids: CAVRGRIGADTQYF.

This clonotype occurred many times. This chain links TRBV12-3 or TRBV12-4 with TRBJ2-1; a possible D gene is TRBD2 (5 bases). Trimming cost V 5 bases and J 10 bases, with 6 bases left between them. The CDR3 has 10 amino acids. The CDR3 here is CASSREEQFF. The DNA for the CDR3 is TGTGCCAGCAGTCGGGAAGAGCAGTTCTTC.

This clonotype was found many times. The J gene is TRBJ2-2, the V gene TRBV20-1; 9 positions agree with TRBD2. The CDR3 runs 15 residues. Trimming at V came to 6 bases and at J to 5 bases, leaving 10 bases not matched to a gene. The germline V gene has CDR1 DFQATT and CDR2 SNEGSKA (reference sequence). CDR3 bases: TGCAGTGCCCTCCCCGGGACTAGCTTAACCGGGGAGCTGTTTTTT. The encoded protein is CSALPGTSLTGELFF.

This clonotype occurred many times. The chain uses TRBV12-5 and TRBJ2-1; D is unresolved. The CDR3 contains 14 residues. V dropped 2 bases and J dropped 9 bases, with 14 bases sitting between them. From germline, CDR1 is LGHNT and CDR2 FRNRAP. The chain's CDR3 is CASGLPNGRAEQFF. The CDR3, as DNA: TGTGCTAGTGGTTTGCCCAACGGACGGGCTGAGCAGTTCTTC.

This clonotype was seen at least ten times. This chain uses TRBV7-3 with TRBJ2-7, with TRBD2 identical over 11 bases. The CDR3 contains 16 residues. CDR1 SGHTA and CDR2 FQGTGA come from the germline V gene. The V segment lost 5 bases and the J segment 2 bases; nucleotides outside the gene matches: 8. In DNA, the CDR3 is TGTGCCAGCAGCCCGACCGGGACTAGCGGCGCCTACGAGCAGTACTTC. Translation: CASSPTGTSGAYEQYF.

At least ten counts were recorded for this clonotype. The germline gene is not matched at one end of the junction; a read error may be the cause. The gene calls are TRBV20-1 and TRBJ2-7; 9 nucleotides align to TRBD2. Per the germline V gene, CDR1 is DFQATT and CDR2 is SNEGSKA (reference sequence). This CDR3 region has 15 residues. This CDR3 reads CSARDSGRTPYEQYF. The CDR3 region has the DNA TGCAGTGCTCGAGATAGCGGGAGAACCCCCTACGAGCAGTACTTC.

This clonotype has a count of ten or more. The V and J genes are TRBV11-2 and TRBJ2-7; tentatively, D is TRBD1 (6 bases). V was clipped by 2 bases and J by 5 bases, with 16 bases between them. Germline V lookup: CDR1 SGHAT, CDR2 FQNNGV. The CDR3 contains 15 residues. CDR3 nucleotides: TGTGCCAGCAGCTTACCGGGACAAGCGGTCAACGAGCAGTACTTC. Protein product: CASSLPGQAVNEQYF.

About this clonotype: This may be a read error: a much more frequent sequence differs by one nucleotide. The chain joins TRBV20-1 to TRBJ2-7; D remains unclear. Germline CDR1 and CDR2: DFQATT and SNEGSKA (reference sequence). This CDR3 contains 14 residues. The CDR3 DNA follows: TGCAGTCCTAGAGATTGGTCCAGGATGGGCGAGCAGTACTTC. This gives the protein CSPRDWSRMGEQYF.

The chain couples TRBV28 to TRBJ1-1; D perhaps matches TRBD1 (5 bases). The CDR3 consists of 14 residues. The germline V and J ends were trimmed by 5 bases and 0 bases, with 10 bases remaining between them. The germline CDR1 and CDR2 sequences are MDHEN and SYDVKM. CDR3 residues: CASSVTALNTEAFF. The DNA for the CDR3 is TGTGCCAGCAGTGTGACAGCTCTGAACACTGAAGCTTTCTTT.

This clonotype was observed at least ten times. V usage is TRBV19 and J usage is TRBJ1-1, with D unclear. This CDR3 is 14 amino acids long. CDR1 and CDR2 from the germline V gene are LNHDA and SQIVND (reference sequence). The V end lost 5 bases, the J end lost 3 bases, and 13 bases lay between the germline ends. In nucleotides, the CDR3 is TGTGCCAGTAGTTTCCGGGCTGCGGACACTGAAGCTTTCTTT. Translated, it gives CASSFRAADTEAFF.

This clonotype is medium-sized (0.01 to 0.1%). The V call is TRBV6-1, the J call TRBJ2-6; perhaps TRBD1 as D (5 bases). The germline V gene encodes CDR1 MNHNS and CDR2 SASEGT. V lost 5 bases, J lost 4 bases, and 12 bases lay in between. The CDR3 is 15 amino acids. This CDR3 is CASSPGQSGANVLTF. CDR3 sequence (DNA): TGTGCCAGCAGTCCCGGACAATCCGGGGCCAACGTCCTGACTTTC.

This clonotype came up many times. The chain has TRBV7-2 and TRBJ2-5; D is uncertain. The germline CDR1 and CDR2 sequences are SGHTA and FQGNSA. The V end was cut by 1 base, the J end by 6 bases, with 3 bases between. The CDR3 has 11 amino acids. CDR3 amino acids: CASSLGQTQYF. The CDR3 nucleotides are TGTGCCAGCAGCTTAGGTCAGACCCAGTACTTC. The full variable domain, completed using reference TRBV7-2 and TRBJ2-5, is GAGVSQSPSNKVTEKGKDVELRCDPISGHTALYWYRQSLGQGLEFLIYFQGNSAPDKSGLPSDRFSAERTGGSVSTLTIQRTQQEDSAVYLCASSLGQTQYFGPGTRLLVL.

This clonotype was observed at least ten times. This rearrangement joins TRBV28 to TRBJ2-5, with 10 bases lining up with TRBD2. V lost 6 bases, J lost 8 bases, and 9 bases stayed unmatched. This CDR3 has 14 amino acids. Germline V gene data show CDR1 as MDHEN and CDR2 as SYDVKM. CDR3 sequence: CASSGSGRNRTQYF. Written as DNA, the CDR3 is TGTGCCAGCAGCGGTAGCGGGAGGAATCGTACCCAGTACTTC. The variable domain in full, completed from reference TRBV28 and TRBJ2-5, reads DVKVTQSSRYLVKRTGEKVFLECVQDMDHENMFWYRQDPGLGLRLIYFSYDVKMKEKGDIPEGYSVSREKKERFSLILESASTNQTSMYLCASSGSGRNRTQYFGPGTRLLVL.

This clonotype was found many times. The chain links TRBV12-3 or TRBV12-4 to TRBJ2-1, with TRBD1 matching over 7 bases. V was clipped by 8 bases and J by 4 bases; unmatched bases: 8. The CDR3 is 14 amino acids. CDR3 DNA: TGTGCCAGCCTCCGTTCAGGGGGATACAATGAGCAGTTCTTC. This sequence encodes CASLRSGGYNEQFF.

A few counts support this clonotype. A much larger clone lies one base from this, so it may be a read error. The chain is built from TRBV2 and TRBJ1-2, with no clear D. The germline gives CDR1 SNHLY, CDR2 FYNNEI. V was pared by 5 bases and J by 4 bases, with 5 bases between. The CDR3 extends over 11 amino acids. CDR3 sequence: CASSFPYGYTF. In DNA form, the CDR3 reads TGTGCCAGCAGTTTTCCCTATGGCTACACCTTC.

At least ten counts were recorded for this clonotype. This chain links TRBV2 with TRBJ2-5; 8 bases are a match to TRBD2. J gave up 6 bases and V 6 bases, and 9 bases lay outside the gene matches. CDR3 size: 14 residues. Germline-derived CDR1 and CDR2 are SNHLY and FYNNEI. The DNA for the CDR3 is TGTGCCAGCAGCCCCGGGGGGGATGGAAAGACCCAGTACTTC. It yields the protein CASSPGGDGKTQYF.